This TCR beta chain was retrieved from a study of spatial heterogeneity in lung cancer. Study information: Sequenced were any available follow-up PBMC samples, which had been obtained a median of about two years after resection. Beta-chain sequences were consistently detected more often than alpha-chain sequences.

Time point in this sample: blood at routine non-recurrence follow-up after resection. Without sorting, whole RNA was sequenced from tumor, nontumor lung or frozen PBMC. A unique molecular identifier was attached to every TCR cDNA molecule. One entry per CDR3 protein results from TCRdb running MiXCR on the 5' RACE reads. The data show more than 75,000 distinct CDR3 sequences, with approximately 19% seen just once and less than 25% held by the top ten. The CDR3 has 16 amino acids. CDR1 KGHDR and CDR2 SFDVKD come from the germline V gene. The V and J ends lost 4 bases and 3 bases, in that order; junction bases with no gene match: 4.

This TCR came from a male donor with early-stage non-small cell lung cancer. V is TRBV24-1 and J is TRBJ2-1; TRBD2 aligns across 11 bases. This specimen consisted of PBMCs, obtained at follow-up. This CDR3 reads CATSDRSGRDYNEQFF. As DNA, the CDR3 is TGTGCCACCAGTGACCGTAGCGGGAGGGACTACAATGAGCAGTTCTTC.